This T cell receptor (beta chain) was recovered during a study of Ad26.COV2.S vaccination and SARS-CoV-2 variants. Turning to the study itself: By the intramuscular route, Ad26.COV2.S was given once, or twice 56 days apart. Study-level results: It was vaccine recipients, not placebo recipients, who had the higher spike-specific TCR breadth. A substantial breadth of spike-specific CD8+ and CD4+ T cell responses after vaccination has been reported. People who got the vaccine or the placebo had similar non-spike TCR breadth.

Comments on this clone: Antigen: not known. The junction does not match germline at one end; this may be a read error.

Stated treatment: some 19 received Ad26.COV2.S at low or high dose, single or two shots; five or six received placebo; per-sample allocation not given. Samples came from day 63 after the first vaccine or placebo injection. Assay: immunoSEQ multiplex PCR; the TCRdb copy retains only in-frame clones and omits some. The table has 380,000 or so clones, around 90% seen once; the top ten hold around 6.6%. The CDR3 has 14 amino acids. From germline, CDR1 is SGHDN and CDR2 FVKESK. The sequence was collected from a person aged 18-60 years who received the Ad26.COV2.S COVID-19 vaccine or a placebo. The source material was peripheral blood, sampled in a trial of Ad26.COV2.S vaccine versus placebo. V and J are TRBV14 and TRBJ1-3; D not resolved. The CDR3 reads CASTQWTSGNTIYF. DNA of the CDR3: TGTGCCAGCACCCAATGGACCTCTGGAAACACCATATATTTT.